This TCR beta chain emerged from a study of T-cell reconstitution after alpha-beta-depleted transplantation in children (dated by TCRdb to between 2015 and 2016). With respect to the entire study: T-cell immune reconstitution after TCRalphabeta/CD19-depleted allogeneic hematopoietic cell transplantation in children was quantitatively tracked in the study by means of TCR repertoire profiling.

What this sample's treatment or condition label stands for: allogeneic hematopoietic cell transplantation with graft depleted of TCRalphabeta T cells and CD19 B cells. TCRalphabeta/CD19-depleted allogeneic hematopoietic cell grafts were given to the transplant recipients, all of whom were children. Clipping removes 0 bases from V and 0 bases from J, with 5 as the unmatched junction base count. The CDR3 runs 16 amino acids, cysteine and phenylalanine included. The sequence is cut down to CDR3 DNA, 48 bases in frame from base 1. Looking up the germline V gene yields CDR1 SQVTM and CDR2 ANQGSEA. This clonotype was detected many times. Its antigen specificity is not known. No base quality values were provided; no much bigger clone lies one nucleotide off. Overall study outcomes, separate from this receptor: Over the following months the frequencies of hyperexpanded clones went down, and after one year T-cell counts and TCRbeta diversity were mostly credited to newly produced T cells. The high TCRbeta diversity at day 60 in some patients was ascribed to recipient T cells and intrathymic progenitors that had survived conditioning. Apparently early alphabetaT-cell count recovery about two months after transplant reportedly relied on only several hundred rapidly expanded clones derived from non-depleted graft cells.

Libraries were made using PCR. Data came from an Illumina HiSeq 2500. TCR library preparation used molecular barcoding, with unique molecular identifiers applied to normalize quantification of the TCRbeta repertoire. TCRdb reprocessed the public reads (quality trimming at Q25 with fastp, clone calling with MiXCR) and kept in-frame beta chains. For every CDR3 protein sequence, its rows merge into one entry that carries the most common genes and DNA. Recorded for this sample are around 250,000 distinct CDR3 sequences; 20% to 30% of them occurred a single time. Of the sample, roughly 2.7% is held by the ten largest clones.

The receptor was derived from a girl aged 2 to 9 with Fanconi anemia, due to receive a stem cell transplant. The receptor chain draws on TRBV29-1 and TRBJ2-3; a stretch of 8 junction bases matches TRBD1. The specimen comprised PBMCs, sampled before TCRalphabeta/CD19-depleted stem cell transplant. CDR3 sequence: CSVEENRGVSTDTQYF. The sequence in DNA is TGCAGCGTTGAAGAGAACAGGGGGGTCAGCACAGATACGCAGTATTTT.